The 15 T cell receptor beta chains listed next were all sequenced from one sample in a study of PD-L1 blockade in urothelial cancer. Sample time point: pretreatment peripheral blood. Only in-frame clones appear in the TCRdb table, and some are missing; sequencing was by immunoSEQ multiplex PCR. Counted here are about 95,000 clones, around nine tenths occurring once; the ten biggest clones make up roughly 2%. Sequenced here: PBMCs, sampled around atezolizumab (anti-PD-L1) treatment. The receptors here all came from a man in his sixties with urothelial cancer.

The V gene is TRBV5-6, the J gene TRBJ2-3, with 8 bases matching TRBD1. J gave up 6 bases and V 4 bases, and 10 bases lay outside the gene matches. CDR3 length: 15 amino acids. The germline gives CDR1 SGHDT, CDR2 YYEEEE. CDR3 amino acids: CASSGLRQGMDTQYF. In DNA form, the CDR3 reads TGTGCCAGCAGCGGACTACGACAGGGGATGGATACGCAGTATTTT.

The CDR3: CASNQGGNTGELFF. CDR3 DNA: TGTGCCAGCAACCAGGGGGGCAACACCGGGGAGCTGTTTTTT. The chain is built from TRBV6-5 and TRBJ2-2; D may be TRBD1 (7 bases). The V gene's germline CDR1 is MNHEY and CDR2 SVGAGI. This CDR3 region has 14 residues. V was shortened by 7 bases and J by 2 bases, with 11 bases between the two germline ends.

This clone occurred once. The chain couples TRBV29-1 to TRBJ2-1; TRBD2 matches 15 bases. V shed 7 bases, J shed 15 bases, and the junction held 7 bases outside the gene matches. The length of the CDR3 is 12 residues. In germline, CDR1 is SQVTM, CDR2 ANQGSEA. CDR3 coding DNA: TGCAGCGCCAGGACTAGCGGGGGGGCAGGGTTCTTC. This sequence encodes CSARTSGGAGFF.

CDR3 sequence (DNA): TGCAGCGTTGAGGGGGGTCGGGGGGCCCAGTACTTC. Residues: CSVEGGRGAQYF. This chain connects TRBV29-1 to TRBJ2-5; 7 nucleotides align to TRBD2. The CDR3 runs 12 residues. V lost 3 bases, J lost 9 bases, and 7 bases stayed unmatched. Germline values: CDR1 SQVTM, CDR2 ANQGSEA.

The gene calls are TRBV9 and TRBJ1-5, with D perhaps TRBD1 (6 bases). Trimming shortened V by 4 bases and J by 9 bases, and 20 bases separated the two germline ends. Germline V CDR1 and CDR2: SGDLS, YYNGEE. The CDR3 contains 15 residues. The CDR3: CASSPGGAGWTPQHF. DNA for the CDR3: TGTGCCAGCAGCCCGGGGGGGGCAGGCTGGACGCCCCAGCATTTT.

A few counts support this clone. V is TRBV6-5 and J is TRBJ1-6, with D unclear. The CDR3 runs 13 residues. Trimming took 6 bases from V and 7 from J, leaving 10 bases between them. The V gene's germline CDR1 is MNHEY and CDR2 SVGAGI. In DNA, the CDR3 is TGTGCCAGCAGGGATATAGCGAATTCACCCCTCCACTTT. This encodes CASRDIANSPLHF.

The V call is TRBV30, the J call TRBJ1-3; D gene uncertain. The germline V gene has CDR1 GTSNPN and CDR2 SVGIG (reference sequence). V was trimmed by 2 bases and J by 4 bases, leaving 15 bases between them. The CDR3 runs to 15 residues. CDR3 DNA: TGTGCCTGGAGTACAGCCTCCGGAGGGGGAAACACCATATATTTT. The encoded protein is CAWSTASGGGNTIYF.

This clone appeared once. V is TRBV6-1 and J is TRBJ2-6, with 7 bases fitting TRBD2. The CDR3 spans 15 residues. With 8 bases clipped from V and 4 bases from J, the junction kept 8 bases outside the gene matches. Germline CDR1 MNHNS, CDR2 SASEGT. This CDR3 reads CASLWGGTGANVLTF. The CDR3 coding sequence is TGTGCCAGCTTATGGGGAGGGACCGGGGCCAACGTCCTGACTTTC.

The chain links TRBV9 to TRBJ2-1; a possible D gene is TRBD2 (6 bases). Germline V lookup: CDR1 SGDLS, CDR2 YYNGEE. The CDR3 runs 14 residues. V lost 0 bases and J lost 6, with 10 bases in between. CDR3 sequence (DNA): TGTGCCAGCAGCGTAGAGGACTACCTCAATGAGCAGTTCTTC. Translating gives CASSVEDYLNEQFF.

V and J are TRBV11-2 and TRBJ1-4; D is uncertain. Deletions cut 4 bases from V and 8 bases from J, with 5 bases between. The CDR3 spans 11 residues. Germline-derived CDR1 and CDR2 are SGHAT and FQNNGV. The CDR3 sequence: CASSSEEKLFF. The CDR3 DNA reads TGTGCCAGCAGCTCCGAGGAAAAACTGTTTTTT.

The V gene is TRBV27, the J gene TRBJ1-2, with D perhaps matching TRBD1 (6 bases). Germline CDR1 reads MNHEY; CDR2 reads SMNVEV (reference sequence). The V end was cut by 5 bases, the J end by 4 bases, with 17 bases between. This CDR3 region has 15 residues. CDR3 DNA: TGTGCCAGCAGTCTAGGGGGACCCTCGGGCTATGGCTACACCTTC. As protein: CASSLGGPSGYGYTF.

This clone was counted a few times. The genes are TRBV7-2 and TRBJ1-1, with D possibly TRBD1 on 6 matching bases. The CDR3 has 14 amino acids. Germline CDR1 and CDR2: SGHTA and FQGNSA. The V gene lost 0 bases and the J gene lost 3 bases, with 8 bases spanning the gap. CDR3 sequence reads: CASSLAPGDTEAFF. In DNA, the CDR3 is TGTGCCAGCAGCTTAGCCCCAGGGGACACTGAAGCTTTCTTT.

This clone was counted once. This sequence joins TRBV7-2 and TRBJ1-4; tentatively, D is TRBD1 (6 bases). Germline assignment: CDR1 SGHTA and CDR2 FQGNSA. The ends were cut back, 5 bases at V and 8 bases at J, with 18 bases in the middle. CDR3 length: 15 residues. CDR3 protein: CASSPGVRSREKLFF. The CDR3 region has the DNA TGTGCCAGCAGCCCAGGGGTCCGGAGTCGGGAAAAACTGTTTTTT.

The rearrangement joins TRBV9 to TRBJ1-2; the match to TRBD1 covers 8 bases. Germline V gene sequence: CDR1 SGDLS, CDR2 YYNGEE. The CDR3 covers 18 residues. Germline trimming cut 2 bases from V and 4 bases from J; bases unmatched to any gene: 16. CDR3 in DNA: TGTGCCAGCAGCGTCTCCAGTACCGGGACAGGATTCCTCTATGGCTACACCTTC. Translated: CASSVSSTGTGFLYGYTF.

The chain recombines TRBV5-8 with TRBJ2-3; D possibly corresponds to TRBD1 (5 bases). Per germline, CDR1 SGHTS and CDR2 YDEGEE. Trimming shortened V by 5 bases and J by 2 bases, and 12 bases separated the two germline ends. This CDR3 has 14 residues. The CDR3 DNA reads as TGTGCCAGCAGAAAAACAGGAGACACAGATACGCAGTATTTT. Residues: CASRKTGDTDTQYF.